This TCR beta chain was retrieved from a study of control samples from healthy donors and cancer patients. The CDR3 is 15 residues long. V lost 7 bases and J lost 2, with 17 bases in between. Germline CDR1 reads MNHEY; CDR2 reads SMNVEV (reference sequence). Produced via immunoSEQ multiplex PCR; TCRdb's table is partial and in-frame only. The sample lists 70,000 or so clones, roughly nine tenths occurring once. The sample consisted of PBMCs. The source of this sequence is a man aged 55 to 70 with lung cancer. The V gene is TRBV27, the J gene TRBJ1-1, with D possibly matching TRBD1 (6 bases). The chain's CDR3 is CASTNLSRGNTEAFF. The CDR3, as DNA: TGTGCCAGCACCAATCTCAGCAGGGGTAACACTGAAGCTTTCTTT.